One sample yielded the 13 T cell receptor beta chains listed below, sequenced in a study of tumor-infiltrating lymphocytes in localized non-small cell lung cancer. The protocol was immunoSEQ multiplex PCR, while the TCRdb copy is restricted to in-frame clones and leaves out a portion. The sample contains 9,500 to 15,000 clones, over 75% of which appear only once. Sequenced material: lung tumor tissue. All receptors derive from a human donor with non-small cell lung cancer.

This CDR3 is CASSLGSGSGIVGETQYF. The DNA of the CDR3 is TGTGCCAGCAGCTTAGGTTCTGGTAGCGGGATAGTAGGAGAGACCCAGTACTTC. This chain joins TRBV7-9 and TRBJ2-5, with 8 bases lining up with TRBD2. Germline CDR1 is SEHNR and CDR2 is FQNEAQ (reference sequence). The junction had 14 bases not matched to a gene; V was cut back by 1 base and J by 4 bases. This CDR3 is built from 18 residues.

The chain recombines TRBV6-1 with TRBJ2-3; 9 bases agree with TRBD1. The V segment lost 1 base and the J segment 1 base; nucleotides outside the gene matches: 0. CDR1 and CDR2 (germline): MNHNS, SASEGT. The CDR3 has 15 amino acids. As DNA, the CDR3 is TGTGCCAGCAGTGAAGGGACAGGGGGCACAGATACGCAGTATTTT. Its protein product is CASSEGTGGTDTQYF.

The genes are TRBV5-1 and TRBJ1-5, with 10 bases lining up with TRBD1. The length of the CDR3 is 14 residues. With V trimmed by 2 bases and J by 7 bases, 3 bases remained unmatched. Germline lookup yields CDR1 SGHRS and CDR2 YFSETQ. CDR3 sequence (DNA): TGCGCCAGCAGCTTCGGGACAGGGGTCCAGCCCCAGCATTTT. Protein sequence: CASSFGTGVQPQHF.

The chain links TRBV19 to TRBJ1-5, with D possibly being TRBD1 (5 bases). This CDR3 spans 19 amino acids. Trimming left V 7 bases short and J 0 bases short, with 25 bases between. Germline V gene sequence: CDR1 LNHDA, CDR2 SQIVND (reference sequence). In DNA form, the CDR3 reads TGTGCCAGTAACCACATCGGGGCAGGCGGATTCTATAGCAATCAGCCCCAGCATTTT. Protein: CASNHIGAGGFYSNQPQHF.

The chain combines TRBV2 with TRBJ2-1, with D possibly TRBD2 on 6 matching bases. The length of the CDR3 is 16 residues. Germline V gene sequence: CDR1 SNHLY, CDR2 FYNNEI. V lost 6 bases to trimming and J lost 0 bases, with 15 bases between them. The CDR3 loop is CASRRLEPSSYNEQFF. The CDR3 DNA is TGTGCCAGCAGGAGACTAGAACCAAGCTCCTACAATGAGCAGTTCTTC.

The rearrangement links TRBV2 to TRBJ2-1, with TRBD2 matching 11 bases. This CDR3 contains 16 residues. The germline V gene has CDR1 SNHLY and CDR2 FYNNEI. V was pared by 5 bases and J by 4 bases, with 7 bases of the junction left unmatched. The CDR3 spells CASSRSGLAAYNEQFF. The DNA of the CDR3 is TGTGCCAGCAGTCGATCGGGACTAGCGGCTTACAATGAGCAGTTCTTC.

This chain joins TRBV11-1 and TRBJ2-3; a possible D gene is TRBD2 (6 bases). This CDR3 contains 13 residues. The V and J ends lost 5 bases and 2 bases respectively, with 8 bases between them. Germline V CDR1 and CDR2: SGHAT, FQDESV (reference sequence). The CDR3 DNA sequence: TGTGCCAGCAGCCGGAGGGTCACAGATACGCAGTATTTT. Amino acids: CASSRRVTDTQYF.

The V and J genes are TRBV4-1 and TRBJ2-7; TRBD1 agrees at 7 bases. J lost 0 bases, V lost 4 bases, and 0 bases had no gene match. The CDR3 totals 13 residues. The germline V gene has CDR1 MGHRA and CDR2 YSYEKL. CDR3 nucleotides: TGCGCCAGCAGCCGGACAGGCTCCTACGAGCAGTACTTC. This sequence encodes CASSRTGSYEQYF.

The V and J genes are TRBV6-5 and TRBJ2-5; D call uncertain. Trimming took 0 bases from V and 1 from J, leaving 6 bases between them. CDR1 and CDR2 from the germline V gene are MNHEY and SVGAGI. The CDR3 spans 14 residues. CDR3 protein: CASSYSGSQETQYF. The CDR3 DNA follows: TGTGCCAGCAGTTACTCCGGCAGCCAAGAGACCCAGTACTTC.

This chain connects TRBV6-5 to TRBJ2-5; tentatively, D is TRBD2 (6 bases). CDR3 length: 14 amino acids. Germline lookup yields CDR1 MNHEY and CDR2 SVGAGI. Between the trimmed V and J ends, which lost 5 bases and 5 bases, there was a span of 15 bases. The CDR3 region has the DNA TGTGCCAGCAGTGGAAGGAGGGCCCATGAGACCCAGTACTTC. It is translated as CASSGRRAHETQYF.

The V call is TRBV27, the J call TRBJ1-6; D remains unclear. Trimming took 4 bases from V and 6 from J, leaving 7 bases between them. CDR3 size: 13 residues. The germline CDR1 and CDR2 sequences are MNHEY and SMNVEV (reference sequence). The CDR3 is CASSSPGNSPLHF. CDR3 bases: TGTGCCAGCAGTTCTCCTGGTAATTCACCCCTCCACTTT.

This chain links TRBV4-1 with TRBJ1-4; 9 nucleotides match TRBD1. The germline V gene has CDR1 MGHRA and CDR2 YSYEKL. The CDR3 is 16 amino acids. The V gene end was trimmed by 0 bases and the J gene end by 6 bases; junction bases not matched to a gene: 5. For the CDR3, the DNA is TGCGCCAGCAGCCAAGATGGCGGGACAGGGTATGAAAAACTGTTTTTT. Translated, it gives CASSQDGGTGYEKLFF.

In the case of this clone: Other DNA sequences in this sample translate to the same CDR3. This sequence joins TRBV6-5 and TRBJ2-3, with unresolved D. V was clipped by 6 bases and J by 0 bases, with 13 bases between them. This CDR3 is 15 amino acids long. Germline V CDR1 and CDR2: MNHEY, SVGAGI. The CDR3 sequence is CASSLGGVSTDTQYF. The DNA of the CDR3 is TGTGCCAGCAGCCTCGGTGGAGTCAGCACAGATACGCAGTATTTT.